This T cell receptor (beta chain) was recovered during a study of shared clonotypes between healthy human individuals. This clone was observed a single time. Its antigen is not identified. Sequencing was performed with immunoSEQ multiplex PCR; in TCRdb, only in-frame clones are kept and a portion is missing. Among roughly 2,500,000 clones, over 85% were seen once, and the ten largest hold around 0.37%. Points from the study as a whole: The represented genetic and exposure-history diversity was limited by the small number of donors. What naive subsets generally showed was a larger estimated richness than memory subsets showed. Rarefaction exposed incomplete sorted-subset sequencing despite large depth.

With 1 base removed from V and 7 bases from J, the gap between germline ends came to 7 bases. Germline loops: CDR1 SGHDN, CDR2 FVKESK. The CDR3 extends over 12 amino acids. Sequenced: naive CD4+ T cells from PBMCs. The subset is: CD45RA+ positively selected. The chain carries TRBV14 and TRBJ2-5; D unresolved. This TCR was sampled from a man between 18 and 29 years old in good health. Some clones in this sample may be carry-over from other donors' samples. CDR3 amino acids: CASSQGKATQYF. CDR3 DNA: TGTGCCAGCAGCCAAGGGAAAGCGACCCAGTACTTC. The whole variable domain, filled in from reference TRBV14 and TRBJ2-5, reads EAGVTQFPSHSVIEKGQTVTLRCDPISGHDNLYWYRRVMGKEIKFLLHFVKESKQDESGMPNNRFLAERTGGTYSTLKVQPAELEDSGVYFCASSQGKATQYFGPGTRLLVL.